Listed below are T cell receptor beta chains from one sample, sequenced in a study of cytomegalovirus exposure and HLA in healthy donors. Here immunoSEQ multiplex PCR was the method, and the copy in TCRdb shows in-frame clones only, minus some. Of about 150,000 clones listed, 65% to 80% were seen once; the top ten hold 7%. The source material was PBMCs. The source of these receptors is a man aged 30-40 years in good health and CMV-seronegative. Each CDR3 is given with its conserved first and last residue. Fields, in order: CDR3 protein, CDR3 DNA, clone size, D gene, V gene, J gene. D genes are given only for firm matches. Expanded clones get a size class; other rows say once, few or many, or leave the size out.

CDR3: CASSVTATSAAPDTQYF
DNA: TGTGCCAGCAGTGTAACTGCGACTAGCGCCGCACCAGATACGCAGTATTTT
size: NA
D: TRBD2
V: TRBV9
J: TRBJ2-3

CDR3: CATSSGSWNEQFF
DNA: TGTGCCACCAGCAGCGGGAGTTGGAATGAGCAGTTCTTC
size: NA
D: NA
V: TRBV15
J: TRBJ2-1

CDR3: CASSPTGEVETQYF
DNA: TGTGCCAGCTCACCGACGGGGGAAGTCGAGACCCAGTACTTC
size: once
D: NA
V: TRBV18
J: TRBJ2-5

CDR3: CASRKTPADEKLFF
DNA: TGTGCCAGCAGGAAGACCCCAGCGGATGAAAAACTGTTTTTT
size: NA
D: NA
V: TRBV2
J: TRBJ1-4

CDR3: CASRPLWGNTEAFF
DNA: TGTGCCAGCAGGCCACTTTGGGGCAACACTGAAGCTTTCTTT
size: NA
D: NA
V: TRBV25-1
J: TRBJ1-1

CDR3: CASSYPRRAYGYTF
DNA: TGTGCCAGCAGTTACCCCCGCAGGGCGTATGGCTACACCTTC
size: NA
D: NA
V: TRBV6-6
J: TRBJ1-2

CDR3: CASSLVWGQGAYSPLHF
DNA: TGTGCCAGCAGCTTGGTATGGGGACAGGGGGCTTATTCACCCCTCCACTTT
size: NA
D: TRBD1
V: TRBV7-8
J: TRBJ1-6

CDR3: CASSPGGSEAFF
DNA: TGCGCCAGCAGCCCCGGGGGGTCTGAAGCTTTCTTT
size: NA
D: NA
V: TRBV5-1
J: TRBJ1-1

CDR3: CATRGPDEQYF
DNA: TGCGCCACCAGGGGGCCCGACGAGCAGTACTTC
size: once
D: TRBD1
V: TRBV10-2
J: TRBJ2-7

CDR3: CASSLGLLASSYNEQFF
DNA: TGTGCCAGCAGCTTGGGACTACTAGCGAGCTCCTACAATGAGCAGTTCTTC
size: NA
D: TRBD2
V: TRBV5-4
J: TRBJ2-1

CDR3: CASSSGTESETQYF
DNA: TGTGCCAGCAGCTCCGGTACAGAGAGCGAGACCCAGTACTTC
size: NA
D: NA
V: TRBV7-3
J: TRBJ2-5

CDR3: CASSFAEGGSYEQYF
DNA: TGTGCCAGCAGTTTTGCCGAGGGTGGCTCCTACGAGCAGTACTTC
size: NA
D: NA
V: TRBV27
J: TRBJ2-7

CDR3: CASSGTSGGTDTQYF
DNA: TGTGCCAGCAGCGGTACTAGCGGGGGCACAGATACGCAGTATTTT
size: NA
D: TRBD2
V: TRBV5-6
J: TRBJ2-3

CDR3: CSGGEGTEAFF
DNA: TGCAGTGGGGGCGAAGGAACTGAAGCTTTCTTT
size: NA
D: NA
V: TRBV20-1
J: TRBJ1-1

CDR3: CASISTGYEQYF
DNA: TGTGCCAGCATAAGTACGGGCTACGAGCAGTACTTC
size: NA
D: NA
V: TRBV6-1
J: TRBJ2-7

CDR3: CASSRTGDRNQPQHF
DNA: TGTGCCAGCAGTCGGACAGGGGATCGCAATCAGCCCCAGCATTTT
size: once
D: TRBD1
V: TRBV28
J: TRBJ1-5

CDR3: CASSSRGGVSYEQYF
DNA: TGTGCCAGCAGCTCCCGGGGTGGGGTCTCCTACGAGCAGTACTTC
size: NA
D: NA
V: TRBV7-2
J: TRBJ2-7

CDR3: CAWSERQGSSPLHF
DNA: TGTGCCTGGAGTGAGAGGCAGGGATCTTCACCCCTCCACTTT
size: NA
D: NA
V: TRBV30
J: TRBJ1-6